What follows are 31 T cell receptor beta chains derived from one specimen sequenced in a study of response to subunit inactivated influenza vaccine. TCRdb reanalysed the RT-PCR reads using MiXCR and keeps one entry per CDR3 protein. The data hold approximately 570,000 distinct CDR3 sequences, with 7.6% observed a single time. The sample here was PBMCs from blood, taken approximately 25 months after vaccination. The receptors were gathered from a man aged 45-69 years who received an inactivated influenza vaccine.

There are many counts of this clonotype. V usage is TRBV20-1 and J usage is TRBJ1-5; D is uncertain. The CDR3 is 12 amino acids. Per germline, CDR1 DFQATT and CDR2 SNEGSKA (reference sequence). The V end was cut by 3 bases, the J end by 4 bases, with 7 bases between. CDR3 sequence: CSASSGNQPQHF. The DNA for the CDR3 is TGCAGTGCTAGCTCGGGGAATCAGCCCCAGCATTTT.

V is TRBV7-3 and J is TRBJ2-7; D gene uncertain. This CDR3 has 8 amino acids. V was clipped by 3 bases and J by 11 bases, with 2 bases between them. The germline V gene has CDR1 SGHTA and CDR2 FQGTGA. The CDR3 DNA reads TGTGCCAGCAGCTTTAAGTACTTC. This gives the protein CASSFKYF.

The chain employs TRBV7-7 and TRBJ2-1, with TRBD2 matching 7 bases. V shed 1 base, J shed 4 bases, and the junction held 4 bases outside the gene matches. This CDR3 has 15 residues. The V gene's germline CDR1 is SSHAT and CDR2 FNYEAQ (reference sequence). Here the CDR3 reads CASSLEPGGYNEQFF. The CDR3 DNA reads as TGTGCCAGCAGCTTAGAGCCGGGGGGATACAATGAGCAGTTCTTC.

This clonotype has only a few counts. The chain has TRBV24-1 and TRBJ2-3; TRBD2 matches at 8 bases. The CDR3 totals 16 residues. J gave up 1 base and V 5 bases, and 7 bases lay outside the gene matches. Germline CDR1 KGHDR, CDR2 SFDVKD. The CDR3 bases are TGTGCCACCAGTGCCATTAGCGGGGAAGGCACAGATACGCAGTATTTT. It translates to CATSAISGEGTDTQYF.

The V and J genes are TRBV19 and TRBJ1-1; D gene unclear. Germline CDR1 and CDR2: LNHDA and SQIVND (reference sequence). The CDR3 is made up of 14 amino acids. Trimming shortened V by 7 bases and J by 0 bases, and 12 bases separated the two germline ends. Written as DNA, the CDR3 is TGTGCCAGTACGGGAGGGTACATGAACACTGAAGCTTTCTTT. Protein product: CASTGGYMNTEAFF.

This sequence joins TRBV4-3 and TRBJ2-7; the D gene could be TRBD1 or TRBD2 (6 bases each). V was clipped by 0 bases and J by 7 bases, with 16 bases between them. The germline V gene has CDR1 LGHNA and CDR2 YSLEER. This CDR3 region has 15 residues. In DNA, the CDR3 is TGCGCCAGCAGCCAAGAGAGCATAGGGGGGAAAGAGCAGTACTTC. This gives the protein CASSQESIGGKEQYF.

This clonotype was seen at least ten times. The chain employs TRBV7-9 and TRBJ2-7, with TRBD1 identical over 12 bases. V lost 1 base to trimming and J lost 6 bases; unmatched junction nucleotides: 4. The CDR3 runs to 15 residues. Germline V lookup: CDR1 SEHNR, CDR2 FQNEAQ (reference sequence). In DNA, the CDR3 is TGTGCCAGCAGCTTAGGGGACAGGGGGCTTCGCGAGCAGTACTTC. Encoded protein: CASSLGDRGLREQYF.

This clonotype was seen only a few times. The gene calls are TRBV5-5 and TRBJ2-7; D possibly corresponds to TRBD1 (7 bases). Trimming removed 4 bases at V and 0 bases at J, with 14 bases between. The CDR3 loop spans 15 amino acids. The germline V gene encodes CDR1 SGHKS and CDR2 YYEKEE (reference sequence). CDR3 protein: CASSPRGTDSYEQYF. CDR3 coding DNA: TGTGCCAGCAGCCCCAGGGGGACTGACTCCTACGAGCAGTACTTC.

This clonotype was recorded a few times. This chain joins TRBV7-2 and TRBJ2-1; tentative D call: TRBD2 (5 bases). The germline CDR1 and CDR2 sequences are SGHTA and FQGNSA. V dropped 1 base and J dropped 9 bases, with 13 bases sitting between them. This CDR3 spans 14 amino acids. The CDR3 region has the DNA TGTGCCAGCAGCTTAGTCGGCGCCGGAGGTGAGCAGTTCTTC. This gives the protein CASSLVGAGGEQFF.

This clonotype appeared many times. V and J are TRBV6-1 and TRBJ2-1; 9 nucleotides line up with TRBD2. The V gene's germline CDR1 is MNHNS and CDR2 SASEGT. Trimming removed 6 bases from V and 0 bases from J; junction bases left unmatched: 3. This CDR3 has 15 amino acids. The DNA of the CDR3 is TGTGCCAGCAGCATAGCGGGAGTCTCCTACAATGAGCAGTTCTTC. Translated, it gives CASSIAGVSYNEQFF.

In this sample, this clonotype turned up a few times. This chain joins TRBV7-2 and TRBJ2-5; D is perhaps TRBD1 or TRBD2 (5 bases each). V was shortened by 3 bases and J by 0 bases, with 8 bases between the two germline ends. This CDR3 is 14 amino acids long. Germline-derived CDR1 and CDR2 are SGHTA and FQGNSA. The CDR3 DNA reads TGTGCCAGCAGCTTGGGACGACACCAAGAGACCCAGTACTTC. Translated: CASSLGRHQETQYF.

This CDR3 is CASRTGSNTEAFF. The CDR3 coding sequence is TGCGCCAGCCGAACCGGGTCGAACACTGAAGCTTTCTTT. The chain links TRBV10-1 to TRBJ1-1; no reliable D call. The CDR3 is 13 amino acids. Trimming shortened V by 8 bases and J by 1 base, and 11 bases separated the two germline ends. Germline assignment: CDR1 WNHNN and CDR2 SYGVQD (reference sequence).

This clonotype has a count of ten or more. CDR3 DNA: TGTGCCAGCAGCCAGTGGACAGATCAGCCCCAGCATTTT. Translation: CASSQWTDQPQHF. This sequence joins TRBV3-1 and TRBJ1-5, with D perhaps TRBD1 (6 bases). The V end was cut by 3 bases, the J end by 5 bases, with 8 bases between. Per germline, CDR1 LGHDT and CDR2 YNNKEL (reference sequence). The CDR3 consists of 13 residues.

Many counts were recorded for this clonotype. The V call is TRBV7-2, the J call TRBJ2-1, with D uncertain. CDR1 and CDR2 from the germline V gene are SGHTA and FQGNSA. The CDR3 is 15 residues long. The ends were cut back, 2 bases at V and 3 bases at J, with 11 bases in the middle. The CDR3 bases are TGTGCCAGCAGCTTAAGTACAGCTAACTACAATGAGCAGTTCTTC. Its translation: CASSLSTANYNEQFF.

J is TRBJ2-6 and V is TRBV11-2, with TRBD1 matching over 7 bases. Germline V gives CDR1 SGHAT, CDR2 FQNNGV. The CDR3 loop spans 15 amino acids. The junction had 8 bases not matched to a gene; V was cut back by 5 bases and J by 7 bases. DNA of the CDR3: TGTGCCAGCAGCGAGGGGACAGATGGAGCCAACGTCCTGACTTTC. This translates into CASSEGTDGANVLTF.

The chain couples TRBV6-1 to TRBJ2-3; 9 positions match TRBD1. J was trimmed by 1 base and V by 4 bases; bases with no gene match: 3. The CDR3 has 15 amino acids. Germline values: CDR1 MNHNS, CDR2 SASEGT. The CDR3 DNA sequence: TGTGCCAGCAGTGCCGGGACAGGGCGCACAGATACGCAGTATTTT. Its translation is CASSAGTGRTDTQYF.

This chain links TRBV19 with TRBJ2-3; 10 nucleotides match TRBD2. Germline CDR1 reads LNHDA; CDR2 reads SQIVND (reference sequence). The CDR3 runs 16 residues. After removal of 2 bases from V and 3 bases from J, the junction contained 5 bases not matched to a gene. In DNA, the CDR3 is TGTGCCAGTAGTATACTTACTAGCGGGGCGACAGATACGCAGTATTTT. Amino acids: CASSILTSGATDTQYF.

In this sample, this clonotype turned up many times. The rearrangement links TRBV7-2 to TRBJ2-2, with 8 nucleotides matching TRBD1. J lost 2 bases, V lost 1 base, and 3 bases had no gene match. Per germline, CDR1 SGHTA and CDR2 FQGNSA. This CDR3 has 16 amino acids. CDR3 amino acids: CASSLVGTGNTGELFF. The DNA for the CDR3 is TGTGCCAGCAGCTTAGTCGGGACAGGAAACACCGGGGAGCTGTTTTTT.

The V gene is TRBV11-1, the J gene TRBJ2-2; 9 positions match TRBD2. Trimming cost V 3 bases and J 0 bases; bases outside gene matches: 8. The CDR3 is made up of 18 amino acids. Germline values: CDR1 SGHAT, CDR2 FQDESV (reference sequence). The CDR3 DNA reads as TGTGCCAGCAGCTTTGATGAGGTAGCGGGAGCGAACACCGGGGAGCTGTTTTTT. It translates to CASSFDEVAGANTGELFF.

This clonotype was counted between two and nine times. This sequence joins TRBV7-9 and TRBJ1-5; unclear D gene. The germline V and J ends were trimmed by 1 base and 7 bases, with 14 bases remaining between them. The germline V gene encodes CDR1 SEHNR and CDR2 FQNEAQ (reference sequence). The length of the CDR3 is 15 residues. For the CDR3, the DNA is TGTGCCAGCAGCTTAGGCTCCGGGAATGGGCAGCCCCAGCATTTT. The encoded protein is CASSLGSGNGQPQHF.

This chain links TRBV6-2 or TRBV6-3 with TRBJ2-1; 13 bases align to TRBD2. J gave up 1 base and V 3 bases, and 6 bases lay outside the gene matches. Per the germline V gene, CDR1 is MNHEY and CDR2 is SVGEGT. The CDR3 is made up of 18 amino acids. The CDR3 nucleotides read TGTGCCAGCAGTTATGGACTAGCGGGGGAAGCTTCCTACAATGAGCAGTTCTTC. Translation gives CASSYGLAGEASYNEQFF.

This clonotype was counted many times. The chain employs TRBV15 and TRBJ2-1; D uncertain. The CDR3 runs 15 residues. Germline-derived CDR1 and CDR2 are LNHNV and YYDKDF (reference sequence). Between the trimmed V and J ends, which lost 4 bases and 0 bases, there was a span of 10 bases. For the CDR3, the DNA is TGTGCCACCAGCAAGGCCGGTGGCTCCTACAATGAGCAGTTCTTC. Amino acid sequence: CATSKAGGSYNEQFF.

This clonotype was seen ten or more times. This sequence joins TRBV11-2 and TRBJ2-5; 8 bases agree with TRBD1. Germline lookup yields CDR1 SGHAT and CDR2 FQNNGV. V lost 3 bases and J lost 3; bases outside the gene matches: 3. This CDR3 spans 14 amino acids. Here the CDR3 reads CASSLDRVKETQYF. As DNA, the CDR3 is TGTGCCAGCAGCTTGGACAGGGTAAAAGAGACCCAGTACTTC.

This clonotype was picked up many times. This sequence joins TRBV12-3 or TRBV12-4 and TRBJ2-3, with TRBD2 matching over 11 bases. Trimming removed 6 bases from V and 4 bases from J; junction bases left unmatched: 3. The CDR3 has 14 amino acids. The CDR3, as DNA: TGTGCCAGCAGCCTTAGCGGGAGGGCAGATACGCAGTATTTT. This translates into CASSLSGRADTQYF.

In this sample, this clonotype turned up once. The chain is built from TRBV12-3 or TRBV12-4 and TRBJ2-5, with TRBD1 identical over 9 bases. With V trimmed by 6 bases and J by 5 bases, 7 bases remained unmatched. This CDR3 is 14 amino acids long. The CDR3 DNA reads as TGTGCCAGCAGCCCGACAGGGGGTATGGAGACCCAGTACTTC. Amino acids: CASSPTGGMETQYF.

This clonotype appeared a few times. This chain joins TRBV4-2 and TRBJ1-5; 7 bases agree with TRBD1. The CDR3 has 16 amino acids. V was pared by 0 bases and J by 5 bases, with 7 bases of the junction left unmatched. Germline CDR1 is LGHNA and CDR2 is YNFKEQ. The CDR3 DNA is TGTGCCAGCAGCCAAGATAGGGGGCGGGTTGATCAGCCCCAGCATTTT. Residues: CASSQDRGRVDQPQHF.

Written as DNA, the CDR3 is TGCGCCAGCAGCTTGATAGGTGACACTGAAGCTTTCTTT. Its protein product is CASSLIGDTEAFF. This chain links TRBV5-1 with TRBJ1-1; no clear D gene. The CDR3 contains 13 residues. Germline CDR1 SGHRS, CDR2 YFSETQ. The V end lost 1 base, the J end lost 3 bases, and 7 bases lay between the germline ends. Supplemented by reference TRBV5-1 and TRBJ1-1, the full variable domain reads KAGVTQTPRYLIKTRGQQVTLSCSPISGHRSVSWYQQTPGQGLQFLFEYFSETQRNKGNFPGRFSGRQFSNSRSEMNVSTLELGDSALYLCASSLIGDTEAFFGQGTRLTVV.

This clonotype was found a few times. The rearrangement uses TRBV12-3 or TRBV12-4 and TRBJ2-7; 10 bases are shared with TRBD2. CDR3 length equals 14 residues. The trim removed 7 bases at V and 0 bases at J, leaving 3 bases unmatched. The DNA for the CDR3 is TGTGCCAGCACTGTAGCGGGGGGCTCCTACGAGCAGTACTTC. Encoded protein: CASTVAGGSYEQYF.

There are many counts of this clonotype. The rearrangement uses TRBV24-1 and TRBJ2-1; D remains unclear. With 5 bases removed from V and 12 bases from J, the gap between germline ends came to 13 bases. The CDR3 covers 12 residues. Germline V gives CDR1 KGHDR, CDR2 SFDVKD. The CDR3 DNA is TGTGCCACCAGTGGGTCTCCTCTACGGCAGTTCTTC. It is translated as CATSGSPLRQFF.

This clonotype was seen only a few times. V and J are TRBV9 and TRBJ2-2; D call uncertain. Trimming pared 0 bases from V and 4 bases from J, leaving 10 bases between. The CDR3 is 15 amino acids. Germline-derived CDR1 and CDR2 are SGDLS and YYNGEE. CDR3: CASSVGPAGTGELFF. In DNA, the CDR3 is TGTGCCAGCAGCGTAGGGCCTGCAGGCACCGGGGAGCTGTTTTTT.

This clonotype appeared a few times. V and J are TRBV6-2 or TRBV6-3 and TRBJ2-2, with 8 nucleotides matching TRBD1. J was trimmed by 2 bases and V by 7 bases; bases with no gene match: 6. The CDR3 is 15 residues long. Germline assignment: CDR1 MNHEY and CDR2 SVGEGT. The chain's CDR3 is CASNLGQGNTGELFF. Written as DNA, the CDR3 is TGTGCCAGCAATCTCGGACAGGGTAACACCGGGGAGCTGTTTTTT.